This T cell receptor beta chain was sequenced during a study of blood T cell repertoires in COVID-19. Study-wide background: Sample material is recorded as cDNA or gDNA derived from T cells, B-cell-depleted T cells, or PBMCs.

From germline, CDR1 is MNHNS and CDR2 SASEGT. The V and J ends lost 4 bases and 4 bases, in that order; junction bases with no gene match: 9. The CDR3 sequence is 18 residues long. Under the authors' procedure: Nucleated cell counts were estimated from reference gene primer amplification. Sequenced by immunoSEQ multiplex PCR; TCRdb stores in-frame clones only, minus some. The D gene and trimming were derived from the DNA, and the V and J assignments and clone size from that table. The data contain about 180,000 clones, around 88% of them singletons. This sequence originates from a woman in her 30s with acute or convalescent COVID-19. The chain uses TRBV6-1 and TRBJ2-3; 15 bases align to TRBD2. The sample taken for sequencing was peripheral blood. As DNA, the CDR3 is TGTGCCAGCAGTGGAAGCCGGAGGACTAGCGGGAGGGCAGATACGCAGTATTTT. It yields the protein CASSGSRRTSGRADTQYF.